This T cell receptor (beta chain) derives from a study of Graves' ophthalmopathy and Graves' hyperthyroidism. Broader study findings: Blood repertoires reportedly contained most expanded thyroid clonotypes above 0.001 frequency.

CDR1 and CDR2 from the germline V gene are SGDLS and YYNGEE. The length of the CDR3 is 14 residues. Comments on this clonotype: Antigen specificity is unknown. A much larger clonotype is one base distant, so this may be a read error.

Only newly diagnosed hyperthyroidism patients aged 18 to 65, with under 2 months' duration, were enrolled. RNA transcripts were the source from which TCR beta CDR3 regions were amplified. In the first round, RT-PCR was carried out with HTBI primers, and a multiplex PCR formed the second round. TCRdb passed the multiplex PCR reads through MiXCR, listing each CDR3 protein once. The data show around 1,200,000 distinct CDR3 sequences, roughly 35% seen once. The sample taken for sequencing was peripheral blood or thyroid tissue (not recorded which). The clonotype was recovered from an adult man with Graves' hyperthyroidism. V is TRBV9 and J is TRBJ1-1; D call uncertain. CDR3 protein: CASSVGELNTEALF. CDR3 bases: TGTGCCAGCAGCGTAGGGGAACTGAACACTGAAGCTCTCTTT.